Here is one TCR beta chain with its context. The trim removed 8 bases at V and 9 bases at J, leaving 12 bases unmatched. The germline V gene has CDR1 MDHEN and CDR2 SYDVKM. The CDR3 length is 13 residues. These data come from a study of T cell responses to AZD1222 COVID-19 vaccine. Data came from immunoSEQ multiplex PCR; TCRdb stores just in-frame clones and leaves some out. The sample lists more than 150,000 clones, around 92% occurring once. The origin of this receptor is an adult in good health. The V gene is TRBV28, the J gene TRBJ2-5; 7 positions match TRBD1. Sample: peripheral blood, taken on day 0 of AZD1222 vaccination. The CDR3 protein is CASSRGSLEAQYF. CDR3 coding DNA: TGTGCCAGCTCCAGGGGGAGCCTTGAGGCCCAGTACTTC.